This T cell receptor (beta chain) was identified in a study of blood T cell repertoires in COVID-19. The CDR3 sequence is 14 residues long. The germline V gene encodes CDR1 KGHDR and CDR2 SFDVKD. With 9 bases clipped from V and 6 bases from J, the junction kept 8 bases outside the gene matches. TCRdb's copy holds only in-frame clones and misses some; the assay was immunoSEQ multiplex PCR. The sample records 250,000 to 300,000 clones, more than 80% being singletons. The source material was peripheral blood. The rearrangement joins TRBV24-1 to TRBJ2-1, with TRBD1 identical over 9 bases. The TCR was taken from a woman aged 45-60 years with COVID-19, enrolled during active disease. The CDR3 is CATSGTGKINEQFF. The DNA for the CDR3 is TGTGCCACCTCCGGGACAGGGAAGATCAATGAGCAGTTCTTC.